This section outlines one T cell receptor beta chain sequence together with its context. The CDR3 length is 14 residues. Germline assignment: CDR1 KGHSH and CDR2 LQKENI. Trimming removed 3 bases from V and 7 bases from J, with 12 bases in between. The authors' processing: How many nucleated cells were present was estimated from reference gene primer amplification. The table came from immunoSEQ multiplex PCR; TCRdb's copy has only in-frame clones and leaves some out. The D gene and trimming were derived from the DNA, and the V and J assignments and clone size from that table. The data contain more than 75,000 clones, 84% of them singletons. The sample comes from a study of blood T cell repertoires in COVID-19.

This clonotype originated in a human donor in a cohort sampled during active COVID-19. Material: peripheral blood. The chain combines TRBV18 with TRBJ1-4, with D possibly TRBD1 on 5 matching bases. CDR3 nucleotides: TGTGCCAGCTCACCGACAGTCGGTCTTGAAAAACTGTTTTTT. It codes for CASSPTVGLEKLFF.